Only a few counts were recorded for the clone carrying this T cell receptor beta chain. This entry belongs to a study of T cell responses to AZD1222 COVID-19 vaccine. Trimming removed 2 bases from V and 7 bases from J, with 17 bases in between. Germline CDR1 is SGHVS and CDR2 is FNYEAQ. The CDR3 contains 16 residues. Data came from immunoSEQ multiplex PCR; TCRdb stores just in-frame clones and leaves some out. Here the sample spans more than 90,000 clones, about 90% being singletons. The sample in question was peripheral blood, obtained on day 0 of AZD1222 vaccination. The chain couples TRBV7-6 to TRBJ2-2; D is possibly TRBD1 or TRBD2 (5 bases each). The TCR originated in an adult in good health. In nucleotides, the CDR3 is TGTGCCAGCAGCTTACAGTTCTCCGGGACCAACGGGGAGCTGTTTTTT. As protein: CASSLQFSGTNGELFF.